A selection of T cell receptor beta chains follows, all from one sample in a study of blood T cells in healthy people across ages. TCRdb reprocessed the 5' RACE reads with MiXCR, giving one entry per CDR3 protein. The repertoire holds over 750,000 distinct CDR3 sequences, with more than 20% as singletons. These data were also reused for a study on T cells of mothers and their children.

The sample was blood. These receptors were taken from a boy younger than 18 in good health. CDR3s include the opening cysteine and the closing phenylalanine or tryptophan. The D gene is left open where the match is weak. A row's size may be missing; if present it is once, few, many or a size class.

clone size,J gene,CDR3 length,V gene,D gene,CDR3 DNA,CDR3 protein
-,TRBJ2-7,13,TRBV9,-,TGTGCCAGCAGCGTAGCTGTCAGGTACGAGCAGTACTTC,CASSVAVRYEQYF
few,TRBJ2-5,15,TRBV29-1,-,TGCAGCGTTGTCCCCCGACAGGCTCAAATCGAGACCCAGTACTTC,CSVVPRQAQIETQYF
-,TRBJ2-2,13,TRBV7-8,-,TGTGCCAGCAGCGTACTGAAAGACGGGGAGCTGTTTTTT,CASSVLKDGELFF
-,TRBJ2-1,15,TRBV29-1,-,TGCAGCGCTCAGAGCGGGCTAGAGCAAGGCAATGAGCAGTTCTTC,CSAQSGLEQGNEQFF
-,TRBJ2-1,16,TRBV3-1,-,TGTGCCAGCAGCGAAATTAAGCCTACTAGCTTTCATGAGCAGTTCTTC,CASSEIKPTSFHEQFF
-,TRBJ2-7,14,TRBV18,-,TGTGCCAGCTTCGACAGGCCCTGGGGGAACGAGCAGTACTTC,CASFDRPWGNEQYF
-,TRBJ1-5,16,TRBV25-1,-,TGTGCCAGCAGTGAGGGGAGAGGGGGTTCTAATCAGCCCCAGCATTTT,CASSEGRGGSNQPQHF
-,TRBJ2-7,12,TRBV29-1,-,TGCAGCGTTGCCCGAGAGGGGCGAGAGCAGTACTTC,CSVAREGREQYF
few,TRBJ2-5,17,TRBV14,-,TGTGCCAGCAGCCAAGGTGCCGAGTTGGGGGCACGGGAGACCCAGTACTTC,CASSQGAELGARETQYF
-,TRBJ2-7,14,TRBV7-2,TRBD2,TGTGCCAGCAGAATTAGCGGGAGGGCCCACGAGCAGTACTTC,CASRISGRAHEQYF
-,TRBJ2-2,16,TRBV11-1,TRBD1,TGTGCCAGCAGCCCCGGGACAGGGCGGGTAGCCGGGGAGCTGTTTTTT,CASSPGTGRVAGELFF
-,TRBJ2-2,18,TRBV24-1,-,TGTGCCACCAGTGAGCTCCGGGGCCGTGGACAGCGAACCGGGGAGCTGTTTTTT,CATSELRGRGQRTGELFF
-,TRBJ2-3,16,TRBV5-1,TRBD2,TGCGCCAGCAGCCTAAGCGGGGGCGTATACACAGATACGCAGTATTTT,CASSLSGGVYTDTQYF
few,TRBJ2-2,12,TRBV29-1,-,TGCAGCGTTGAAGGGGTGGCCGGGGAGCTGTTTTTT,CSVEGVAGELFF
-,TRBJ2-5,14,TRBV5-1,-,TGCGCCAGCAGCTTGGTATCTAGCAGCGATGAGCAGTTCTTT,CASSLVSSSDEQFF
-,TRBJ2-3,14,TRBV12-3/TRBV12-4,-,TGTGCCAGCAGTTTGTTCCGCCGCACAGATACGCAGTATTTT,CASSLFRRTDTQYF
-,TRBJ2-7,15,TRBV4-2,TRBD2,TGTGCCAGCAGTTCTAGCGGGGAGAGCTCCTACGAGCAGTACTTC,CASSSSGESSYEQYF
few,TRBJ2-1,16,TRBV20-1,TRBD2,TGCAGTGCTAGGGTAGCGGGGGGTCCCATTTACAATGAGCAGTTCTTC,CSARVAGGPIYNEQFF
-,TRBJ1-2,13,TRBV6-5,-,TGTGCCAGCAGTTGGGGGCAGGCCGATGGCTACACCTTC,CASSWGQADGYTF
-,TRBJ2-1,16,TRBV20-1,TRBD2,TGCAGTGCTAGGGGGACTAGCGGGAGAGAATACAATGAGCAGTTCTTC,CSARGTSGREYNEQFF
-,TRBJ2-5,15,TRBV29-1,-,TGCAGCGTTGAACTGACGGGCGGGGAAGGTTGGACCCAGTACTTC,CSVELTGGEGWTQYF
-,TRBJ2-7,16,TRBV27,TRBD2,TGTGCCAGCAGTCCTCCTAGCGGGAGGCCCCCCTACGAGCAGTACTTC,CASSPPSGRPPYEQYF
-,TRBJ1-1,15,TRBV6-2/TRBV6-3,TRBD1,TGTGCCAGCAGTTACGGGGACAGGTTGACCACTGAAGCTTTCTTT,CASSYGDRLTTEAFF
few,TRBJ2-5,17,TRBV18,TRBD2,TGTGCCAGCTCACCAACACCAACTAGCGGGAGCCAAGAGACCCAGTACTTC,CASSPTPTSGSQETQYF
few,TRBJ1-1,16,TRBV27,TRBD1,TGTGCCAGCACTTTCCGGGACAGGGCGATGAGCACTGAAGCTTTCTTT,CASTFRDRAMSTEAFF
-,TRBJ2-7,13,TRBV3-1,-,TGTGCCAGCAGCCATCGGCTTACCTACGAGCAGTACTTC,CASSHRLTYEQYF
few,TRBJ2-5,13,TRBV10-3,TRBD1,TGTGCCATCAGGCAGGGGGTTGTAGAGACCCAGTACTTC,CAIRQGVVETQYF
-,TRBJ2-7,14,TRBV5-1,TRBD1,TGCGCCAGCAGCCCAGGGGACAGCTACTACGAGCAGTACTTC,CASSPGDSYYEQYF
-,TRBJ1-4,14,TRBV6-1,-,TGTGCCAGCACCCAGGGACGACTTAATGAAAAACTGTTTTTT,CASTQGRLNEKLFF
few,TRBJ2-1,15,TRBV12-5,-,TGTGCTAGTGGTTTGCGGGGCCCCTACAGTGGTGAGCAGTTCTTC,CASGLRGPYSGEQFF
-,TRBJ1-3,16,TRBV29-1,-,TGCAGCGTTGGTTGGGGGGCGAACTTCTCTGGAAACACCATATATTTT,CSVGWGANFSGNTIYF
few,TRBJ2-1,14,TRBV2,TRBD2,TGTGCCAGCAGCATCGTAGCGGGGGGTAATGAGCAGTTCTTC,CASSIVAGGNEQFF
few,TRBJ1-4,16,TRBV27,-,TGTGCCAGCACGAGGGGCGGGGGTAGGGGAGCGGAAAAACTGTTTTTT,CASTRGGGRGAEKLFF
-,TRBJ2-7,14,TRBV14,-,TGTGCCAGCAGCCACCGGACAGTTACCTACGAGCAGTACTTC,CASSHRTVTYEQYF
-,TRBJ1-4,17,TRBV6-1,-,TGTGCCAGCAGTGAAGTTTCCTGGAAATCTGGGGATGAAAAACTGTTTTTT,CASSEVSWKSGDEKLFF